A selection of T cell receptor beta chains follows, all from one sample in a study of T cell responses to AZD1222 COVID-19 vaccine. Sequencing used immunoSEQ multiplex PCR; TCRdb keeps in-frame clones, though not all of them. The sample yields fewer than 130,000 clones, nearly 90% seen once. The specimen comprised peripheral blood, sampled 28 days after the second AZD1222 dose. The receptors were gathered from an adult who received the AZD1222 COVID-19 vaccine. Both conserved end residues are part of each CDR3. The D gene is left open where the match is weak. Clone size is shown for a subset of rows, as once, few, many or a class of expanded clone.

cdr3_nt: TGTGCCAGCAGTTCCCCCTCCTACAATGAGCAGTTCTTC
cdr3_aa: CASSSPSYNEQFF
v_call: TRBV7-2
d_call: -
cdr3_length: 13
clone_size: -
j_call: TRBJ2-1

cdr3_nt: TGTGCCCGAAAAGCAGGGGAGACTGAAGCTTTCTTT
cdr3_aa: CARKAGETEAFF
v_call: TRBV30
d_call: -
cdr3_length: 12
clone_size: -
j_call: TRBJ1-1

cdr3_nt: TGTGCCAGTAGTGTGGGACAGGGGGCGCAAAGTCTTAAGTATGGCTACACCTTC
cdr3_aa: CASSVGQGAQSLKYGYTF
v_call: TRBV19
d_call: TRBD1
cdr3_length: 18
clone_size: -
j_call: TRBJ1-2

cdr3_nt: TGCGCCAGCAGCCAAGATGGGGGACAACTCCGAGATACGCAGTATTTT
cdr3_aa: CASSQDGGQLRDTQYF
v_call: TRBV4-3
d_call: -
cdr3_length: 16
clone_size: -
j_call: TRBJ2-3

cdr3_nt: TGTGCCAGCAGCTCAGGACAGGGTGTGGGCTACACCTTC
cdr3_aa: CASSSGQGVGYTF
v_call: TRBV7-3
d_call: TRBD1
cdr3_length: 13
clone_size: -
j_call: TRBJ1-2

cdr3_nt: TGCGCCAGCAGCTTGGCAGGTACCGAGACCCAGTACTTC
cdr3_aa: CASSLAGTETQYF
v_call: TRBV5-1
d_call: -
cdr3_length: 13
clone_size: -
j_call: TRBJ2-5

cdr3_nt: TGTGCCAGCAGCCCCATTTCGGGGATCGAGACCGGGGAGCTGTTTTTT
cdr3_aa: CASSPISGIETGELFF
v_call: TRBV5-5
d_call: -
cdr3_length: 16
clone_size: -
j_call: TRBJ2-2

cdr3_nt: TGCGCCAGCAGCTCCCTACTAAAAGACAGGGGATCTGGCTACACCTTC
cdr3_aa: CASSSLLKDRGSGYTF
v_call: TRBV5-1
d_call: TRBD1
cdr3_length: 16
clone_size: -
j_call: TRBJ1-2

cdr3_nt: TGTGCCAGCAAACCGGACAGGGGAAGCAATCAGCCCCAGCATTTT
cdr3_aa: CASKPDRGSNQPQHF
v_call: TRBV2
d_call: TRBD1
cdr3_length: 15
clone_size: -
j_call: TRBJ1-5

cdr3_nt: TGTGCCAGCAGAAGGGGCCCGGGACAGAACTATGGCTACACCTTC
cdr3_aa: CASRRGPGQNYGYTF
v_call: TRBV2
d_call: TRBD1
cdr3_length: 15
clone_size: -
j_call: TRBJ1-2

cdr3_nt: TGTGCCAGCGCCCCCCAGTCAAACTATGGCTACACCTTC
cdr3_aa: CASAPQSNYGYTF
v_call: TRBV12-3/TRBV12-4
d_call: -
cdr3_length: 13
clone_size: -
j_call: TRBJ1-2

cdr3_nt: TGTGCCAGCAGCCAAAGCCCCGCTAGCGGGAGGGCGAACATTCAGTACTTC
cdr3_aa: CASSQSPASGRANIQYF
v_call: TRBV16
d_call: TRBD2
cdr3_length: 17
clone_size: -
j_call: TRBJ2-4

cdr3_nt: TGCGCCAGCAGCCAGTATTTCTCCGGGACAGTGAACACTGAAGCTTTCTTT
cdr3_aa: CASSQYFSGTVNTEAFF
v_call: TRBV4-3
d_call: TRBD1
cdr3_length: 17
clone_size: -
j_call: TRBJ1-1

cdr3_nt: TGTGCCAGCAGCCGAGACAGGGACGGCTACACCTTC
cdr3_aa: CASSRDRDGYTF
v_call: TRBV2
d_call: TRBD1
cdr3_length: 12
clone_size: few
j_call: TRBJ1-2

cdr3_nt: TGTGCCAGCAGTCCCTGGGGACTACCAAAAAAGGGGAGTAACACCGGGGAGCTGTTTTTT
cdr3_aa: CASSPWGLPKKGSNTGELFF
v_call: TRBV27
d_call: TRBD2
cdr3_length: 20
clone_size: -
j_call: TRBJ2-2

cdr3_nt: TGTGCCAGCAGTCAAGCGGGACTAGCGGGAATTAACTACGAGCAGTACTTC
cdr3_aa: CASSQAGLAGINYEQYF
v_call: TRBV6-1
d_call: TRBD2
cdr3_length: 17
clone_size: -
j_call: TRBJ2-7

cdr3_nt: TGTGCCTGGAGCCCTGGACCTGGGGCTGAAGCTTTCTTT
cdr3_aa: CAWSPGPGAEAFF
v_call: TRBV30
d_call: -
cdr3_length: 13
clone_size: -
j_call: TRBJ1-1

cdr3_nt: TGTGCCAGCAGTGAAGGAGCGGTCCTCTCCTACGAGCAGTACTTC
cdr3_aa: CASSEGAVLSYEQYF
v_call: TRBV2
d_call: -
cdr3_length: 15
clone_size: -
j_call: TRBJ2-7

cdr3_nt: TGCAGCGTTGGACAGGGGCGCAATGAGCAGTTCTTC
cdr3_aa: CSVGQGRNEQFF
v_call: TRBV29-1
d_call: TRBD1
cdr3_length: 12
clone_size: few
j_call: TRBJ2-1

cdr3_nt: TGTGCCTGGAGCGACAGGGCTAACTATGGCTACACCTTC
cdr3_aa: CAWSDRANYGYTF
v_call: TRBV30
d_call: TRBD1
cdr3_length: 13
clone_size: -
j_call: TRBJ1-2

cdr3_nt: TGTGCCAGCAGTTTATCTTCCCGAGGGTTGTACGAGCAGTACTTC
cdr3_aa: CASSLSSRGLYEQYF
v_call: TRBV28
d_call: -
cdr3_length: 15
clone_size: -
j_call: TRBJ2-7

cdr3_nt: TGTGCCAGCAGCCTTGGGCGGCTAGCGGGAAGGTACGAGCAGTACTTC
cdr3_aa: CASSLGRLAGRYEQYF
v_call: TRBV7-2
d_call: TRBD2
cdr3_length: 16
clone_size: -
j_call: TRBJ2-7

cdr3_nt: TGTGCCAGTAGTGTGGGACAGGGGGCCGACACCGGGGAGCTGTTTTTT
cdr3_aa: CASSVGQGADTGELFF
v_call: TRBV19
d_call: TRBD1
cdr3_length: 16
clone_size: -
j_call: TRBJ2-2

cdr3_nt: TGTGCCACCAGTGACCCCGGGACAGGGGACATGTATACGCAGTATTTT
cdr3_aa: CATSDPGTGDMYTQYF
v_call: TRBV24-1
d_call: TRBD1
cdr3_length: 16
clone_size: -
j_call: TRBJ2-3

cdr3_nt: TGTGCCAGCTCACCAAGGGAAGCGGGAGATAGTGAGCAGTTCTTC
cdr3_aa: CASSPREAGDSEQFF
v_call: TRBV18
d_call: TRBD2
cdr3_length: 15
clone_size: -
j_call: TRBJ2-1

cdr3_nt: TGCGCCAGCAGCTTGGGTCAGGAGCTCCACTTT
cdr3_aa: CASSLGQELHF
v_call: TRBV5-1
d_call: -
cdr3_length: 11
clone_size: -
j_call: TRBJ1-6

cdr3_nt: TGTGCCAGCAGCCAAGATCCATTGGGGGAGCCCTATAATGAGCAGTTCTTC
cdr3_aa: CASSQDPLGEPYNEQFF
v_call: TRBV3-1/TRBV3-2
d_call: -
cdr3_length: 17
clone_size: -
j_call: TRBJ2-1

cdr3_nt: TGCGCCAGCAGTGAGGGGGCAGAGGGAGGAAACATTCAGTACTTC
cdr3_aa: CASSEGAEGGNIQYF
v_call: TRBV10-1
d_call: -
cdr3_length: 15
clone_size: -
j_call: TRBJ2-4

cdr3_nt: TGCGCCAGCAGCCTAGGACTAGCAAGACAAGAGACCCAGTACTTC
cdr3_aa: CASSLGLARQETQYF
v_call: TRBV5-1
d_call: TRBD2
cdr3_length: 15
clone_size: -
j_call: TRBJ2-5

cdr3_nt: TGTGCCAGCAGTCCCTTAAATCAGCCCCAGCATTTT
cdr3_aa: CASSPLNQPQHF
v_call: TRBV2
d_call: -
cdr3_length: 12
clone_size: -
j_call: TRBJ1-5

cdr3_nt: TGTGCCAGCAGTGAGGAGATGAACACTGAAGCTTTCTTT
cdr3_aa: CASSEEMNTEAFF
v_call: TRBV2
d_call: -
cdr3_length: 13
clone_size: few
j_call: TRBJ1-1

cdr3_nt: TGTGCCAGCAGTGAAGCTGGCCCCAGGCCCTATGGCTACACCTTC
cdr3_aa: CASSEAGPRPYGYTF
v_call: TRBV6-1
d_call: -
cdr3_length: 15
clone_size: -
j_call: TRBJ1-2

cdr3_nt: TGTGCCAGCAGCTTCTCGGAGATGCAGACCCAGTACTTC
cdr3_aa: CASSFSEMQTQYF
v_call: TRBV5-6
d_call: -
cdr3_length: 13
clone_size: -
j_call: TRBJ2-5

cdr3_nt: TGTGCCAGCAGAAGGGGACTAGCAAACTATGGCTACACCTTC
cdr3_aa: CASRRGLANYGYTF
v_call: TRBV28
d_call: -
cdr3_length: 14
clone_size: -
j_call: TRBJ1-2

cdr3_nt: TGTGCCAGCAGTAAACAAGAGACCCAGTACTTC
cdr3_aa: CASSKQETQYF
v_call: TRBV11-1
d_call: -
cdr3_length: 11
clone_size: -
j_call: TRBJ2-5

cdr3_nt: TGTGCCAGCAGTTTAGCGGCCCAGCCCCAGCATTTT
cdr3_aa: CASSLAAQPQHF
v_call: TRBV12-3/TRBV12-4
d_call: -
cdr3_length: 12
clone_size: -
j_call: TRBJ1-5

cdr3_nt: TGTGCCAGCAGCTTCCGGGACGGCTACGACAATGAGCAGTTCTTC
cdr3_aa: CASSFRDGYDNEQFF
v_call: TRBV9
d_call: -
cdr3_length: 15
clone_size: -
j_call: TRBJ2-1

cdr3_nt: TGTGCCAGCAGCCCTGGGGGCCGTGAAAAACTGTTTTTT
cdr3_aa: CASSPGGREKLFF
v_call: TRBV3-1/TRBV3-2
d_call: -
cdr3_length: 13
clone_size: -
j_call: TRBJ1-4

cdr3_nt: TGCGCCAGCTCCCCTGGGGCGCCGAACACCGGGGAGCTGTTTTTT
cdr3_aa: CASSPGAPNTGELFF
v_call: TRBV10-2
d_call: -
cdr3_length: 15
clone_size: -
j_call: TRBJ2-2

cdr3_nt: TGTGCCAGCAGCTCGACAGGGCGTGGAAACACCATATATTTT
cdr3_aa: CASSSTGRGNTIYF
v_call: TRBV7-9
d_call: TRBD1
cdr3_length: 14
clone_size: -
j_call: TRBJ1-3

cdr3_nt: TGCAGCGTTGATTTAGCGGGAGCCTACGAGCAGTACTTC
cdr3_aa: CSVDLAGAYEQYF
v_call: TRBV29-1
d_call: TRBD2
cdr3_length: 13
clone_size: -
j_call: TRBJ2-7

cdr3_nt: TGTGCCAGCAGTTTAAGGGGCCCCTCTGGAAACACCATATATTTT
cdr3_aa: CASSLRGPSGNTIYF
v_call: TRBV28
d_call: -
cdr3_length: 15
clone_size: -
j_call: TRBJ1-3

cdr3_nt: TGTGCCAGTATTGGGGGGGGCACTGAAGCTTTCTTT
cdr3_aa: CASIGGGTEAFF
v_call: TRBV27
d_call: -
cdr3_length: 12
clone_size: -
j_call: TRBJ1-1

cdr3_nt: TGTGCCTGGAGCCCCCGGGCCTCTAACTATGGCTACACCTTC
cdr3_aa: CAWSPRASNYGYTF
v_call: TRBV30
d_call: -
cdr3_length: 14
clone_size: -
j_call: TRBJ1-2

cdr3_nt: TGTGCCAGCAGTCATCTCCCCGGGACATATGGGGACATTCAGTACTTC
cdr3_aa: CASSHLPGTYGDIQYF
v_call: TRBV6-2/TRBV6-3
d_call: -
cdr3_length: 16
clone_size: -
j_call: TRBJ2-4

cdr3_nt: TGTGCAAGTCGGGAAGAGACAGGGGTTCCTATTAATTCACCCCTCCACTTT
cdr3_aa: CASREETGVPINSPLHF
v_call: TRBV12-2
d_call: -
cdr3_length: 17
clone_size: -
j_call: TRBJ1-6

cdr3_nt: TGCGCCAGCAGCCAATATCTCGGGACAGGGCATTCACCCCTCCACTTT
cdr3_aa: CASSQYLGTGHSPLHF
v_call: TRBV4-1
d_call: TRBD1
cdr3_length: 16
clone_size: -
j_call: TRBJ1-6

cdr3_nt: TGTGCCAGCAGCCAATTAGGTCGAACTGCAACTAATGAAAAACTGTTTTTT
cdr3_aa: CASSQLGRTATNEKLFF
v_call: TRBV4-2
d_call: -
cdr3_length: 17
clone_size: -
j_call: TRBJ1-4

cdr3_nt: TGTGCCAGCAGCTACAGGGGACAGCCCCAGCATTTT
cdr3_aa: CASSYRGQPQHF
v_call: TRBV3-1/TRBV3-2
d_call: TRBD1
cdr3_length: 12
clone_size: -
j_call: TRBJ1-5

cdr3_nt: TGTGCCAGCAGAGACAGGGGGCACACTGAAGCTTTCTTT
cdr3_aa: CASRDRGHTEAFF
v_call: TRBV28
d_call: TRBD1
cdr3_length: 13
clone_size: -
j_call: TRBJ1-1

cdr3_nt: TGTGCCAGCAGTTCCCCGACAGGGGGGCAAGCCTACGAGCAGTACTTC
cdr3_aa: CASSSPTGGQAYEQYF
v_call: TRBV27
d_call: TRBD1
cdr3_length: 16
clone_size: -
j_call: TRBJ2-7

cdr3_nt: TGTGCCAGCACCATGGGAGCGGGGAGTGGGACCCAGTACTTC
cdr3_aa: CASTMGAGSGTQYF
v_call: TRBV7-3
d_call: TRBD2
cdr3_length: 14
clone_size: -
j_call: TRBJ2-5